This TCR beta chain was recovered during a study of chemoradiotherapy in HPV16-positive cancers. Across the study: A couple of HPV16-positive patients' cells yielded candidate HPV-specific clones and common motifs.

Method: immunoSEQ multiplex PCR; TCRdb's copy keeps in-frame clones and lacks some. This table has about 690 clones, 80% to 95% appearing once. General study results and limits: Candidate HPV-specific clones and E7-related TCR motifs grew in tumor during treatment. Better recurrence-free survival went with HPV-responsive T-cell expansion in HPV16-positive patients.

Repertoires were sampled repeatedly during chemoradiotherapy. This clone was counted between two and nine times. What it binds is not known. The sample was tumor tissue, taken from a patient who underwent chemoradiotherapy. The source of this sequence is a human donor with HPV-associated anogenital cancer.

The CDR3 DNA follows: TGTGCAAGAAGCCGAGCGGGAGATGTCAACGAGCAGTACTTC. As protein: CARSRAGDVNEQYF. V is TRBV30 and J is TRBJ2-7; 8 bases align to TRBD2. CDR3 length equals 14 residues. CDR1 and CDR2 (germline): GTSNPN, SVGIG (reference sequence).